This T cell receptor (beta chain) was captured by sequencing in a study of control samples from healthy donors and cancer patients. This clone turned up a few times. Germline loops: CDR1 SGHAT, CDR2 FQDESV (reference sequence). V shed 5 bases, J shed 2 bases, and the junction held 9 bases outside the gene matches. The CDR3 is 16 amino acids. Assay: immunoSEQ multiplex PCR; the TCRdb copy retains only in-frame clones and omits some. Of some 40,000 clones in the sample, around 82% are singletons; the top ten hold 20% to 25%. The chain combines TRBV11-1 with TRBJ2-1; 7 nucleotides match TRBD2. The TCR comes from a woman aged 55-70 years with lung cancer. Material: PBMCs. This CDR3 is CASSLLGGGPYNEQFF. The CDR3 coding sequence is TGTGCCAGCAGCCTCCTCGGGGGAGGGCCCTACAATGAGCAGTTCTTC.